This T cell receptor beta chain was identified in a study of radiation and T cells in renal cell carcinoma. About the study: Nephrectomy followed 15 Gy stereotactic body radiation by 4 weeks. Study results and caveats: From baseline, blood top tumor clonotypes peaked at 2 weeks post-radiation. No pretreatment tumor biopsies were available for baseline clonotypes.

Looked up from germline, CDR1 is SEHNR and CDR2 is FQNEAQ (reference sequence). The CDR3 loop spans 19 amino acids. Trimming cost V 1 base and J 4 bases; bases outside gene matches: 13. This clone was observed many times. Its antigen is as yet unknown. Time point denoted: baseline pretreatment blood. As for treatment: 15 Gy SBRT to primary tumor, nephrectomy 4 weeks later. Clear cell pathology was present in this patient's renal cell carcinoma. Repertoires were generated with immunoSEQ multiplex PCR, while TCRdb's copy carries only in-frame clones and drops some. The table lists about 150,000 clones, less than 90% of them singletons.

This receptor was identified in a woman in her sixties or seventies with renal cell carcinoma. The chain recombines TRBV7-9 with TRBJ1-2; 12 positions agree with TRBD1. Sample: blood, taken from a patient whose treatment included radiotherapy and nephrectomy. Here the CDR3 reads CASSLDPGTGGLYFYGYTF. The CDR3 bases are TGTGCCAGCAGCTTAGACCCCGGGACAGGGGGCCTTTATTTCTATGGCTACACCTTC.